Below, 17 T cell receptor beta chains from the same sample are listed, as sequenced in a study of blood T cell repertoires in COVID-19. This table comes from immunoSEQ multiplex PCR, and its TCRdb copy is limited to in-frame clones, with some not included. Of around 700,000 clones listed, about nine tenths are singletons. Source material: peripheral blood. These TCRs come from a woman under 30 with acute or convalescent COVID-19.

J is TRBJ2-5 and V is TRBV18; TRBD1 is a possible D gene (6 bases). The germline V gene encodes CDR1 KGHSH and CDR2 LQKENI. Trimming took off 0 bases at V and 6 bases at J, with 17 bases between the two ends. The CDR3 spans 16 residues. The CDR3, as DNA: TGTGCCAGCTCACCACCGATAATTACAGGGCCAAAGACCCAGTACTTC. It codes for CASSPPIITGPKTQYF.

This rearrangement joins TRBV6-4 to TRBJ2-7, with TRBD1 matching 10 bases. Germline values: CDR1 MRHNA, CDR2 SNTAGT. This CDR3 is built from 15 residues. Unmatched junction bases numbered 8, after V lost 5 bases and J lost 4 bases. The CDR3 DNA follows: TGTGCCAGCAGTCGCGACAGGGGGCAAGAATACGAGCAGTACTTC. It yields the protein CASSRDRGQEYEQYF.

The chain has TRBV4-3 and TRBJ2-1; weak D call: TRBD1 (5 bases). V lost 0 bases to trimming and J lost 9 bases, with 12 bases between them. The CDR3 covers 14 residues. The germline CDR1 and CDR2 sequences are LGHNA and YSLEER. The CDR3 loop reads CASSQDGAGFEQFF. CDR3 in DNA: TGCGCCAGCAGCCAAGATGGGGCAGGGTTTGAGCAGTTCTTC.

This clone was found a few times. This specimen includes other DNA sequences encoding the same CDR3. The chain's CDR3 is CASSLAESSYNEQFF. CDR3 coding DNA: TGCGCCAGCAGCTTGGCGGAGAGCTCCTACAATGAGCAGTTCTTC. V usage is TRBV5-1 and J usage is TRBJ2-1, with no clear D. This CDR3 spans 15 amino acids. Per germline, CDR1 SGHRS and CDR2 YFSETQ. Trimming stripped 0 bases from V and 0 bases from J, with 7 bases between. Full variable domain (remainder filled in from reference TRBV5-1 and TRBJ2-1): KAGVTQTPRYLIKTRGQQVTLSCSPISGHRSVSWYQQTPGQGLQFLFEYFSETQRNKGNFPGRFSGRQFSNSRSEMNVSTLELGDSALYLCASSLAESSYNEQFFGPGTRLTVL.

This rearrangement joins TRBV3-1 (or the pseudogene TRBV3-2) to TRBJ2-5, with 9 bases lining up with TRBD2. The CDR3 contains 16 residues. The germline V gene encodes CDR1 LGHDT and CDR2 YNNKEL (reference sequence). V trimming: 1 base; J trimming: 4 bases; junction bases outside the gene matches: 7. The CDR3 region is CASSQGSSGASETQYF. The CDR3 nucleotides read TGTGCCAGCAGCCAAGGATCTAGCGGGGCTTCAGAGACCCAGTACTTC.

The genes are TRBV20-1 and TRBJ1-2; D remains unclear. V lost 5 bases and J 7 bases, leaving 8 bases between the germline ends. The CDR3 totals 10 residues. From germline, CDR1 is DFQATT and CDR2 SNEGSKA (reference sequence). The CDR3 reads CSAGGGGYTF. CDR3 nucleotide sequence: TGCAGTGCTGGAGGAGGTGGCTACACCTTC.

The chain has TRBV18 and TRBJ1-1; 8 bases map to TRBD1. The CDR3 totals 16 residues. V lost 4 bases and J lost 1; bases outside the gene matches: 8. Germline V gene lookup returns CDR1 KGHSH and CDR2 LQKENI. CDR3 in amino acids: CASSLRTGTGNTEAFF. CDR3 in DNA: TGTGCCAGCTCACTCAGGACAGGGACCGGGAACACTGAAGCTTTCTTT.

The chain has TRBV6-5 and TRBJ1-1; 8 nucleotides align to TRBD1. The trim removed 4 bases at V and 11 bases at J, leaving 9 bases unmatched. CDR1 is MNHEY and CDR2 is SVGAGI in the germline V gene. The CDR3 runs 13 residues. CDR3 residues: CASSWYGQGGAFF. The CDR3 DNA sequence: TGTGCCAGCAGTTGGTACGGACAGGGAGGCGCTTTCTTT.

The rearrangement links TRBV15 to TRBJ1-1, with a weak D call TRBD1 (5 bases). Germline V gene lookup returns CDR1 LNHNV and CDR2 YYDKDF (reference sequence). Trimming cost V 4 bases and J 5 bases, with 14 bases left between them. This CDR3 has 14 residues. CDR3 in DNA: TGTGCCACCAGCACCCCCCCCCGGGGGACTGAAGCTTTCTTT. It translates to CATSTPPRGTEAFF.

The chain employs TRBV30 and TRBJ2-6; perhaps TRBD1 as D (5 bases). V lost 1 base and J 4 bases, leaving 14 bases between the germline ends. The germline V gene encodes CDR1 GTSNPN and CDR2 SVGIG (reference sequence). This CDR3 has 16 residues. The CDR3 nucleotides are TGTGCCTGGAGTGCAGGCCAGGGTCCCGGGGCCAACGTCCTGACTTTC. Translation: CAWSAGQGPGANVLTF.

Points on this clone: The same CDR3 can be traced to other DNA sequences in this sample. The chain employs TRBV12-3 or TRBV12-4 and TRBJ1-2, with D possibly matching TRBD1 (5 bases). CDR3 length: 13 residues. Between the trimmed V and J ends, which lost 7 bases and 5 bases, there was a span of 14 bases. The CDR3 DNA reads TGTGCCAGCACCACCGGGACTGGATATGGCTACACCTTC. It yields the protein CASTTGTGYGYTF.

J is TRBJ1-1 and V is TRBV5-6; D is uncertain. This CDR3 contains 14 residues. Trimming stripped 0 bases from V and 10 bases from J, with 16 bases between. CDR1 and CDR2 (germline): SGHDT, YYEEEE. Here the CDR3 DNA reads TGTGCCAGCAGCTTGGCCGGCGGGATTCGGGGAGCTTTCTTT. It translates to CASSLAGGIRGAFF.

The chain uses TRBV2 and TRBJ2-2, with D possibly matching TRBD1 (5 bases). CDR1 SNHLY and CDR2 FYNNEI come from the germline V gene. V lost 2 bases and J 4 bases, leaving 14 bases between the germline ends. The CDR3 covers 16 residues. CDR3 amino acids: CASSERLPQGTGELFF. CDR3 bases: TGTGCCAGCAGTGAACGGCTCCCCCAGGGCACCGGGGAGCTGTTTTTT.

V and J are TRBV24-1 and TRBJ1-5; the D gene is possibly TRBD1 (5 bases). Germline V gene data show CDR1 as KGHDR and CDR2 as SFDVKD. Trimming shortened V by 9 bases and J by 7 bases, and 18 bases separated the two germline ends. The CDR3 has 14 amino acids. The CDR3 region is CATQSGGDDQPQHF. The CDR3 DNA reads TGTGCCACCCAGAGTGGGGGGGACGACCAGCCCCAGCATTTT.

The rearrangement uses TRBV19 and TRBJ2-7; D call uncertain. Trimming cost V 3 bases and J 3 bases, with 12 bases left between them. This CDR3 spans 14 amino acids. The germline V gene has CDR1 LNHDA and CDR2 SQIVND (reference sequence). The CDR3 protein is CASSMGNSYYEQYF. The DNA of the CDR3 is TGTGCCAGTAGTATGGGTAACAGCTACTACGAGCAGTACTTC.

The chain combines TRBV6-5 with TRBJ2-7, with D hard to call. The CDR3 is 14 amino acids. The ends were cut back, 9 bases at V and 8 bases at J, with 23 bases in the middle. The germline V gene has CDR1 MNHEY and CDR2 SVGAGI. The CDR3 DNA reads as TGTGCCAGTCAAAGACTGGGTGAAGCAATGAAGCAGTACTTC. It specifies CASQRLGEAMKQYF.

The V and J genes are TRBV5-1 and TRBJ2-2; unclear D gene. V lost 2 bases and J lost 6, with 14 bases in between. Germline CDR1 reads SGHRS; CDR2 reads YFSETQ. This CDR3 is built from 15 residues. CDR3 sequence (DNA): TGCGCCAGCAGCTTTGCGCCCCCCCAGGCCGGGGAGCTGTTTTTT. This sequence encodes CASSFAPPQAGELFF.